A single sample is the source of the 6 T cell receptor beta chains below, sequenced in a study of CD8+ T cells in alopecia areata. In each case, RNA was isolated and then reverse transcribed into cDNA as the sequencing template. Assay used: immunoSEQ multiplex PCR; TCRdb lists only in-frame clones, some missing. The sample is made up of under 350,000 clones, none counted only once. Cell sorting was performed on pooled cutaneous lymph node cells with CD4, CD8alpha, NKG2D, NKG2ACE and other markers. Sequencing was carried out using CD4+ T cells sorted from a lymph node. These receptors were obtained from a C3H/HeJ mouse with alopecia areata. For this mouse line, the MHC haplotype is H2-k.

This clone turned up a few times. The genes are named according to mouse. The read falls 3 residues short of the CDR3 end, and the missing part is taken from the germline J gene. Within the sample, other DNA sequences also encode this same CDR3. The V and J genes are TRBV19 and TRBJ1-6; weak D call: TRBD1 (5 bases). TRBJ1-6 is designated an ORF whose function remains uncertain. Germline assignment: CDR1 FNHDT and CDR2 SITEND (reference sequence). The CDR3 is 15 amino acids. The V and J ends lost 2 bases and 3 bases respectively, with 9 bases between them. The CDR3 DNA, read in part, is TGTGCCAGCAGTATGGGGGGGGTCTATAATTCGCCC. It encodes CASSMGGVYNSP. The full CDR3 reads CASSMGGVYNSPLYF.

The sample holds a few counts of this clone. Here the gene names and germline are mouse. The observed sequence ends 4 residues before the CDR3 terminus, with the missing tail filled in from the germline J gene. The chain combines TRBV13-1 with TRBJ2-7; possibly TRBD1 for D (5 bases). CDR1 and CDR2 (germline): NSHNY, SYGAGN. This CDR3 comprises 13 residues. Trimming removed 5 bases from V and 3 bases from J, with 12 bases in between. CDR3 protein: CASSAGNRYEQYF. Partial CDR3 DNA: TGTGCCAGCAGCGCAGGGAACCGCTAT.

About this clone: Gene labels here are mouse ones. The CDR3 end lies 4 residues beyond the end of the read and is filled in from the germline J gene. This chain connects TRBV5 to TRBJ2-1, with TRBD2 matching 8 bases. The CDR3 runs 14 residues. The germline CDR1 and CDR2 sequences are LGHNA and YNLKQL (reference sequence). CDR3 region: CASSQDPGGTEQFF. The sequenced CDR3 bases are TGTGCCAGCAGCCAAGATCCTGGGGGGACT.

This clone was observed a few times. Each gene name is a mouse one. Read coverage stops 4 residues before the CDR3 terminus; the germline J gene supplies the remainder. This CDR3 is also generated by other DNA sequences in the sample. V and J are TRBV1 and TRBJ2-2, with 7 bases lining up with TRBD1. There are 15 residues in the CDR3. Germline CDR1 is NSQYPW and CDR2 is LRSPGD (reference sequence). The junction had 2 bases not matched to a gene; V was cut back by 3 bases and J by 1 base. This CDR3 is CTCSARDRNTGQLYF. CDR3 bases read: TGCACCTGCAGTGCCCGGGACAGAAACACCGGG.

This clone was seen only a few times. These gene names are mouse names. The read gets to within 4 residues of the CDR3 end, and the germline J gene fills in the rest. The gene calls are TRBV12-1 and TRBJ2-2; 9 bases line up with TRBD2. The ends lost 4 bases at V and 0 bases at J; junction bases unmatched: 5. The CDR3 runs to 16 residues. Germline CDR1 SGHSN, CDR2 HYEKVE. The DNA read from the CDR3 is TGTGCCAGCTCCCTCGGGACTGGGACAAACACCGGG. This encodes CASSLGTGTNTG. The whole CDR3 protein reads CASSLGTGTNTGQLYF.

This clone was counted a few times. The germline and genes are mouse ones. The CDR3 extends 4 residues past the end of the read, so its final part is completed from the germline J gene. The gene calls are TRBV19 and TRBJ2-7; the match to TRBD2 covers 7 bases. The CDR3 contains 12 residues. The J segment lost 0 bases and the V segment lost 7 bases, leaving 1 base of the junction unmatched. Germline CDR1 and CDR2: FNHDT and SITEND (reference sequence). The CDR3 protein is CASLGVSYEQYF. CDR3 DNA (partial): TGTGCCAGCCTGGGGGTCTCCTAT.